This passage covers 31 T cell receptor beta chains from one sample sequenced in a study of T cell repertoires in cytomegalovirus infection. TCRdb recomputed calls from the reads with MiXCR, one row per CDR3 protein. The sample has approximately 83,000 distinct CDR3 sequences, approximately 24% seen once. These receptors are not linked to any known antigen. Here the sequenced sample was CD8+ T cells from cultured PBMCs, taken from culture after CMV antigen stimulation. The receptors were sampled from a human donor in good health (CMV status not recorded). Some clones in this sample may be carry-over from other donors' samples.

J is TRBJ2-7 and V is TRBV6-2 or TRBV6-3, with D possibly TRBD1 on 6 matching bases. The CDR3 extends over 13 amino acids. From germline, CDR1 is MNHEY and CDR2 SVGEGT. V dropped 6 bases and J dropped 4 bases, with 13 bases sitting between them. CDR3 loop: CASSPDSRYEQYF. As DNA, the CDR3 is TGTGCCAGCAGCCCGGACAGCAGATACGAGCAGTACTTC.

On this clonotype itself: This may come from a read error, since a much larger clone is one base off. For the CDR3, the DNA is TGTGCCAGCAATCGGGACATTTCTAATTCACCCCTCCACTTT. Protein sequence: CASNRDISNSPLHF. The gene calls are TRBV12-3 or TRBV12-4 and TRBJ1-6; TRBD1 is a possible D gene (6 bases). The CDR3 totals 14 residues. V was clipped by 7 bases and J by 6 bases, with 13 bases between them.

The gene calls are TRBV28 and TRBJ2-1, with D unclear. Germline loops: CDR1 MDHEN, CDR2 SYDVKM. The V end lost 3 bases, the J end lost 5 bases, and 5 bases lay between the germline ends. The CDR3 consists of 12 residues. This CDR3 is CASSFNHNEQFF. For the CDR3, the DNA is TGTGCCAGCAGTTTCAACCACAATGAGCAGTTCTTC.

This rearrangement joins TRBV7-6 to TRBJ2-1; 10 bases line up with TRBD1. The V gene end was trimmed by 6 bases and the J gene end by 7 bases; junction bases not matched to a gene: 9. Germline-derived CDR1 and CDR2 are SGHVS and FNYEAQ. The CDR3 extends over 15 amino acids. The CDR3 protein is CASSSEGQGLNEQFF. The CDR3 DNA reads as TGTGCCAGCAGTTCGGAGGGACAGGGGTTGAATGAGCAGTTCTTC.

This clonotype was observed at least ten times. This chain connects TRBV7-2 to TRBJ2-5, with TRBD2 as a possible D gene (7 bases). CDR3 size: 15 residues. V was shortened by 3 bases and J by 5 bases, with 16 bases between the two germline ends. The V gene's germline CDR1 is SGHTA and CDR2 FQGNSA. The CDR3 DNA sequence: TGTGCCAGCAGCTTGAGTGGGGGGGCGGGGGAGACCCAGTACTTC. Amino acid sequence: CASSLSGGAGETQYF.

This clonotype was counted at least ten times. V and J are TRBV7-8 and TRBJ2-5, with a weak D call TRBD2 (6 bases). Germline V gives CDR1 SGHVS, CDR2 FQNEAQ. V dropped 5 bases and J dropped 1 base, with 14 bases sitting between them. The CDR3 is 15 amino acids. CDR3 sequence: CASSGRLVSQETQYF. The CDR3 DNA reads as TGTGCCAGCAGCGGCCGACTAGTGTCCCAAGAGACCCAGTACTTC.

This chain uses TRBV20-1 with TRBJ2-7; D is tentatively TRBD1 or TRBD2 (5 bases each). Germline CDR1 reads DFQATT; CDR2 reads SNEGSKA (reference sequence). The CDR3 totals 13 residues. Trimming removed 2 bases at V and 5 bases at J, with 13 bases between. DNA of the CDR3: TGCAGTGCTAGACCGTCGGGGACCAACGAGCAGTACTTC. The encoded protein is CSARPSGTNEQYF.

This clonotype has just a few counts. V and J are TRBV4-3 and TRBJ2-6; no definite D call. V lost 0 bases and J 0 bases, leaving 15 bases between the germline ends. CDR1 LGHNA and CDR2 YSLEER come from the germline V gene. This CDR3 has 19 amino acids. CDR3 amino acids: CASSQEYRQWSSGANVLTF. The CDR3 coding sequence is TGCGCCAGCAGCCAAGAATATAGGCAGTGGAGCTCTGGGGCCAACGTCCTGACTTTC.

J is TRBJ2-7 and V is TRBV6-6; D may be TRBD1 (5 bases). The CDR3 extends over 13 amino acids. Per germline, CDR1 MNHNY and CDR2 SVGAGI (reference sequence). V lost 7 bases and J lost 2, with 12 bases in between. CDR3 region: CASITDNTYEQYF. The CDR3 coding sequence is TGTGCCAGCATTACGGACAACACCTACGAGCAGTACTTC.

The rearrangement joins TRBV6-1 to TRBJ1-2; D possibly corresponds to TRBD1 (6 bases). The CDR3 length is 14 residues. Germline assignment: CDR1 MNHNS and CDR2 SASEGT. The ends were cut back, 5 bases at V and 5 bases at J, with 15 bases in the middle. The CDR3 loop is CASSKLRGRYGYTF. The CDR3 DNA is TGTGCCAGCAGTAAATTGCGGGGGCGGTATGGCTACACCTTC.

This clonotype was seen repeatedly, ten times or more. The CDR3 DNA sequence: TGTGCCAGCAGCTCTTCGACAGGGAACACTGAAGCTTTCTTT. It codes for CASSSSTGNTEAFF. This chain links TRBV7-8 with TRBJ1-1; TRBD1 is a possible D gene (6 bases). Per germline, CDR1 SGHVS and CDR2 FQNEAQ. This CDR3 is built from 14 residues. The germline V and J ends were trimmed by 4 bases and 1 base, with 10 bases remaining between them.

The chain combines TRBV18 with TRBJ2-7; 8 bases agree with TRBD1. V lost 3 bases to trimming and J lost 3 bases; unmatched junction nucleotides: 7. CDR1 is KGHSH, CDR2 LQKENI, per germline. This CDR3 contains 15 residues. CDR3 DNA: TGTGCCAGCTCACCCGGGCCCGGGACAGGCTACGAGCAGTACTTC. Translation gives CASSPGPGTGYEQYF.

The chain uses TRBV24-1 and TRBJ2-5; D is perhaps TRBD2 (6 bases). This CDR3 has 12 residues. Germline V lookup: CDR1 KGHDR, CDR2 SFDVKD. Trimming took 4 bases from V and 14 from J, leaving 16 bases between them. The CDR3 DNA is TGTGCCACCAGTGACCTCTCCGGGACTCGTTACTTC. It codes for CATSDLSGTRYF.

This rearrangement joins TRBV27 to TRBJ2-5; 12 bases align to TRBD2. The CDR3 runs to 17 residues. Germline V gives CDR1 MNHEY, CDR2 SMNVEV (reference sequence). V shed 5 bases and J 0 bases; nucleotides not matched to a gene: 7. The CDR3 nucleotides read TGTGCCAGCAGTCCGGGACTAGCGGGCTGGTACCAAGAGACCCAGTACTTC. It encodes CASSPGLAGWYQETQYF.

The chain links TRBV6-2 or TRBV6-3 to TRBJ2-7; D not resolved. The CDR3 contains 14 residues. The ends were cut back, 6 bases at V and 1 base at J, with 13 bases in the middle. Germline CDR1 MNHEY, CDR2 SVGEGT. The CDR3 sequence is CASRRDERSYEQYF. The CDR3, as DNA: TGTGCCAGCAGACGAGACGAACGGTCCTACGAGCAGTACTTC.

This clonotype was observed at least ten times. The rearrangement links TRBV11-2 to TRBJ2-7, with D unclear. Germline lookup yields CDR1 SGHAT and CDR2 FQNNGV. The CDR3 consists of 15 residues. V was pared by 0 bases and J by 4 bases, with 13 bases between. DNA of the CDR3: TGTGCCAGCAGCTTAGATAAGGGCTTGGGGTACGAGCAGTACTTC. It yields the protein CASSLDKGLGYEQYF.

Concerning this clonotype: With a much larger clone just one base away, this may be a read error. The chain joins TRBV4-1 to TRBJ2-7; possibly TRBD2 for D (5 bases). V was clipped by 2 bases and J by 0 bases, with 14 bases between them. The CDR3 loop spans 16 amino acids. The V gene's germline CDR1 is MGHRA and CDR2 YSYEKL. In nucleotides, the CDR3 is TGCGCCAGCAGCCAACTCGAGACTACGAGCTCCTACGAGCAGTACTTC. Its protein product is CASSQLETTSSYEQYF.

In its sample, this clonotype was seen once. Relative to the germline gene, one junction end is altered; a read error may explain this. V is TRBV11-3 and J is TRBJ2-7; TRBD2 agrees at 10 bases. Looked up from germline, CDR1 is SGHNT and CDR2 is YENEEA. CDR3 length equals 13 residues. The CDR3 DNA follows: TGTGTCAGCAGCTTCATAGCGGGAGGCGAGCAGTACTTC. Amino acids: CVSSFIAGGEQYF.

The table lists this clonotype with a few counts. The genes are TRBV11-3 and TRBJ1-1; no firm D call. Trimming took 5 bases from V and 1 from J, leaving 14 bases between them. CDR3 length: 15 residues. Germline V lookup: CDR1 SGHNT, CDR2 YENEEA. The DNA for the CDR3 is TGTGCCAGCAGCCCCTCCGGGAACCCGAACACTGAAGCTTTCTTT. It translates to CASSPSGNPNTEAFF.

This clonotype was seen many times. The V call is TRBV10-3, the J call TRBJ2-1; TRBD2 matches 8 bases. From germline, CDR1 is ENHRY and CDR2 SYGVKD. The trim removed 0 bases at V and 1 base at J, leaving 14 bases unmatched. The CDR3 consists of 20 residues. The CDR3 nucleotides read TGTGCCATCAGTGAGTCGACTTTAGCGGGAAGAGAATGGTCCTACAATGAGCAGTTCTTC. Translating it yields CAISESTLAGREWSYNEQFF.

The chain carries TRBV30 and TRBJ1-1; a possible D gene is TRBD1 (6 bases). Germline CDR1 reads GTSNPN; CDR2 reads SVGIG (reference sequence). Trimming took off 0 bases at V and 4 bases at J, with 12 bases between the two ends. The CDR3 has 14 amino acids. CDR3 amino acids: CAWSVGGVGTEAFF. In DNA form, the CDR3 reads TGTGCCTGGAGTGTAGGGGGGGTTGGCACTGAAGCTTTCTTT.

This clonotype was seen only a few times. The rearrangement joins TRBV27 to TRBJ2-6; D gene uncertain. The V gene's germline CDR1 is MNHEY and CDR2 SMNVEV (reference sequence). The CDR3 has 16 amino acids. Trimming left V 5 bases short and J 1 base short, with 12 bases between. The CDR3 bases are TGTGCCAGCAGTGCAGCCGTGTTATCTGGGGCCAACGTCCTGACTTTC. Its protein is CASSAAVLSGANVLTF.

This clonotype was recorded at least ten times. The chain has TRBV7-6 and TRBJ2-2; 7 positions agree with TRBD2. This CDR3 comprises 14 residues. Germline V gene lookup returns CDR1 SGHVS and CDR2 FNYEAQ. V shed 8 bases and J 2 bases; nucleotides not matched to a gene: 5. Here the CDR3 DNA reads TGTGCCAGCCGGCGGGGGAGTAACACCGGGGAGCTGTTTTTT. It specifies CASRRGSNTGELFF.

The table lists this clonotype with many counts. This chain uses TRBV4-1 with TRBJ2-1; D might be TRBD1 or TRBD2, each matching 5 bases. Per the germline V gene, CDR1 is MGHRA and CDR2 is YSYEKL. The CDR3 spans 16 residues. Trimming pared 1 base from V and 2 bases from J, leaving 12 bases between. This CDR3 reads CASSQVEPGPYNEQFF. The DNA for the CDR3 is TGCGCCAGCAGCCAAGTTGAACCGGGGCCCTACAATGAGCAGTTCTTC.

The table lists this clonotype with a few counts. Here the CDR3 reads CASSPGQGAEYEQFF. In DNA form, the CDR3 reads TGTGCCAGCAGTCCGGGACAGGGGGCTGAGTATGAGCAGTTCTTC. The chain has TRBV6-1 and TRBJ2-1; 12 nucleotides line up with TRBD1. The CDR3 covers 15 residues. Germline CDR1 MNHNS, CDR2 SASEGT. V shed 5 bases, J shed 8 bases, and the junction held 7 bases outside the gene matches.

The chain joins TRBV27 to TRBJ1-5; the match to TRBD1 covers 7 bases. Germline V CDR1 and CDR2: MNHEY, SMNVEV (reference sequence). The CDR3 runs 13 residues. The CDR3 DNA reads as TGTGCTAGCCGGGACAGTAGCAATCAGCCCCAGCATTTT. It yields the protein CASRDSSNQPQHF.

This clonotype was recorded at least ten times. Here the CDR3 reads CASSSGAPTTNYGYTF. The CDR3 DNA is TGTGCCAGCAGTTCTGGGGCGCCGACAACTAACTATGGCTACACCTTC. V gene TRBV12-3 or TRBV12-4 combines with J gene TRBJ1-2, with D perhaps matching TRBD1 (5 bases). The CDR3 is 16 amino acids. The V end was cut by 4 bases, the J end by 0 bases, with 15 bases between.

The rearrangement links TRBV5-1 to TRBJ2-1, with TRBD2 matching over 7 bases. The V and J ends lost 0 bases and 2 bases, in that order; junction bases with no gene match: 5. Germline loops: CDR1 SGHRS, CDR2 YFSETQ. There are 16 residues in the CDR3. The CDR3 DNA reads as TGCGCCAGCAGCTTGGGGGGGGGGTTAGCCTACAATGAGCAGTTCTTC. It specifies CASSLGGGLAYNEQFF.

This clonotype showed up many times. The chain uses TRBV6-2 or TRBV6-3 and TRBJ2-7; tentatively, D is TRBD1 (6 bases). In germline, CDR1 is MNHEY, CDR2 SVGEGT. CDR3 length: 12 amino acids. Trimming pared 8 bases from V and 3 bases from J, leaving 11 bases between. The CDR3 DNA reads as TGTGCCAGCGGATACAGGGTCTACGAGCAGTACTTC. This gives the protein CASGYRVYEQYF.

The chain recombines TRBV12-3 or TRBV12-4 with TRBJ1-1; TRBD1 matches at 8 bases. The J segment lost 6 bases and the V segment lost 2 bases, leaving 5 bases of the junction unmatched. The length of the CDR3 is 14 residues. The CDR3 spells CASSLRQGFAEAFF. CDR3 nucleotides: TGTGCCAGCAGTTTAAGACAGGGGTTCGCTGAAGCTTTCTTT.

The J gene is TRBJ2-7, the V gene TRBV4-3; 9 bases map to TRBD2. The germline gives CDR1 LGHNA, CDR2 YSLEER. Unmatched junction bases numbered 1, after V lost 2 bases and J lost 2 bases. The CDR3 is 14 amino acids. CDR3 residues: CASSQLAGTYEQYF. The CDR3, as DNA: TGCGCCAGCAGCCAACTAGCGGGAACCTACGAGCAGTACTTC.